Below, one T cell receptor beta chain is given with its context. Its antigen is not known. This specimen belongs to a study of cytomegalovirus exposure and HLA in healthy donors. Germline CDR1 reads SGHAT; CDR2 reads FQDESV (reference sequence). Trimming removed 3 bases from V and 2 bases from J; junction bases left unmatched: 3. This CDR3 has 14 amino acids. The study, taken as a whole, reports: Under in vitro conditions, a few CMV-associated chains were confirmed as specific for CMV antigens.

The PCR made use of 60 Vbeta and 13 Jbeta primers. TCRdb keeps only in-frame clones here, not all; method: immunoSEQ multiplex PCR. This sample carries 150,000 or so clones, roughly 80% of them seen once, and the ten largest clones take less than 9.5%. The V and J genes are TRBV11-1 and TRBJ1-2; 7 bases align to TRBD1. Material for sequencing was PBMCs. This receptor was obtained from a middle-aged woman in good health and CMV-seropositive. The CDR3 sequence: CASSLGQPNYGYTF. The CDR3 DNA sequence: TGTGCCAGCAGCTTGGGACAGCCCAACTATGGCTACACCTTC.